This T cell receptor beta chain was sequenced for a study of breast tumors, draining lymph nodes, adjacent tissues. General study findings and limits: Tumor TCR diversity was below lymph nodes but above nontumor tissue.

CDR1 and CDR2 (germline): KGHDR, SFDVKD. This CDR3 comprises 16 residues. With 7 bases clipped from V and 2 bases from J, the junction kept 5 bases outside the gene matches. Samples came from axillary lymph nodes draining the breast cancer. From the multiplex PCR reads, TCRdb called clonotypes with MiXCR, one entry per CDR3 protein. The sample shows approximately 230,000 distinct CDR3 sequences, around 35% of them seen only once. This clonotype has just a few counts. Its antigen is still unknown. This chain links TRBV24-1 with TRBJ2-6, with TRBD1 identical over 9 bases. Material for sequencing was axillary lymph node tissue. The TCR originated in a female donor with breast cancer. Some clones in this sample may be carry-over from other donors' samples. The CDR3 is CATSGQGRTGANVLTF. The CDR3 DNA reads TGTGCCACCAGCGGACAGGGGAGGACTGGGGCCAACGTCCTGACTTTC.